This TCR beta chain was observed in a study of CD8+ T cells in alopecia areata. Study-level background: It was oral tofacitinib, at 5 to 10 mg twice daily, that treated patients received.

As the sequencing template, cDNA was produced by extracting RNA and reverse transcribing it. Profiling relied on immunoSEQ multiplex PCR, and the TCRdb table lists in-frame clones only, not all of them. The sample has about 270,000 clones; approximately 60% are singletons. Treatment given: oral pan-JAK inhibitor, 5-10 mg twice daily. Trimming removed 3 bases from V and 3 bases from J, with 10 bases in between. Germline CDR1 reads SGHVS; CDR2 reads FQNEAQ. The CDR3 runs 14 residues. On this clone itself: Its antigen is as yet unknown.

Points from the study as a whole: Many of the expanded lesional clones endured in scalp and blood while on tofacitinib. With one nonresponder, baseline CD8+ expansion's link to response remains uncertain.

The chain links TRBV7-8 to TRBJ2-3; D ambiguous. This clonotype was obtained from a human donor with alopecia areata. The specimen comprised CD4+ T cells sorted from blood, sampled between weeks 51 and 52, from a patient treated with tofacitinib. CDR3 region: CASSLSGWTDTQYF. CDR3 bases: TGTGCCAGCAGCTTGAGTGGGTGGACAGATACGCAGTATTTT.